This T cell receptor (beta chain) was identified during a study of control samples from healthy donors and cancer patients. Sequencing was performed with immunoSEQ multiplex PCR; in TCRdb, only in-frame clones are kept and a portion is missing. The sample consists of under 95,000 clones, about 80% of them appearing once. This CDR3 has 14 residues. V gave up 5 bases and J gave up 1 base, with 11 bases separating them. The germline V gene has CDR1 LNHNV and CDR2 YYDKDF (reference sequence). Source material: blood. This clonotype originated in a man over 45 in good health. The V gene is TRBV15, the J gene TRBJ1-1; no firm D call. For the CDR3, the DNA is TGTGCCACCAGCGGCAGGAGAGGGAACACTGAAGCTTTCTTT. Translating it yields CATSGRRGNTEAFF.